The 9 T cell receptor beta chains listed next were all sequenced from one sample in a study of T-cell memory formation after mild COVID-19. TCRdb re-called the 5' RACE reads through MiXCR, storing one row per CDR3 protein. The repertoire holds 280,000 or so distinct CDR3 sequences, with under 20% as singletons. Sequencing was carried out using PBMCs or a T cell subset sorted from them (not recorded which). These receptors were obtained from a man aged 18-30 years who had mild COVID-19 (a few samples of this study predate the infection). Cell type and time point are not known.

This clonotype was detected only once. The CDR3 region has the DNA TGTGCCAGCAGCCAGTACAGGGGGGCGCGCCCGGAGACCCAGTACTTC. Translation: CASSQYRGARPETQYF. The chain has TRBV14 and TRBJ2-5; 8 nucleotides line up with TRBD1. J was trimmed by 5 bases and V by 3 bases; bases with no gene match: 11. The germline gives CDR1 SGHDN, CDR2 FVKESK. This CDR3 comprises 16 residues.

The gene calls are TRBV5-8 and TRBJ1-5, with unresolved D. CDR3 length: 14 amino acids. The germline V and J ends were trimmed by 3 bases and 4 bases, with 11 bases remaining between them. Looked up from germline, CDR1 is SGHTS and CDR2 is YDEGEE. CDR3 region: CASSSLDINQPQHF. CDR3 coding DNA: TGTGCCAGCAGCTCCTTAGACATAAATCAGCCCCAGCATTTT.

The DNA of the CDR3 is TGCAGCGCTGCTGGGACTAGCGGGGGGAGCACCGGGGAGCTGTTTTTT. This encodes CSAAGTSGGSTGELFF. V is TRBV29-1 and J is TRBJ2-2; TRBD2 aligns across 15 bases. The CDR3 sequence is 16 residues long. The germline V gene has CDR1 SQVTM and CDR2 ANQGSEA. Germline trimming cut 7 bases from V and 4 bases from J; bases unmatched to any gene: 7.

The chain joins TRBV11-3 to TRBJ2-1; 8 bases agree with TRBD2. The germline V gene has CDR1 SGHNT and CDR2 YENEEA. The CDR3 is made up of 17 amino acids. Unmatched junction bases numbered 12, after V lost 3 bases and J lost 5 bases. The CDR3 DNA reads TGTGCCAGCAGCTTGGGATTCCGGGGGGGCATGAACAATGAGCAGTTCTTC. Translating gives CASSLGFRGGMNNEQFF. Combining the CDR3 with reference TRBV11-3 and TRBJ2-1 gives the whole variable domain EAGVVQSPRYKIIEKKQPVAFWCNPISGHNTLYWYLQNLGQGPELLIRYENEEAVDDSQLPKDRFSAERLKGVDSTLKIQPAELGDSAVYLCASSLGFRGGMNNEQFFGPGTRLTVL.

There are a few counts of this clonotype. The genes are TRBV11-2 and TRBJ2-3; no reliable D call. The V end was cut by 0 bases, the J end by 2 bases, with 6 bases between. The CDR3 is 14 residues long. Germline V CDR1 and CDR2: SGHAT, FQNNGV. CDR3 protein: CASSLDRATDTQYF. In DNA, the CDR3 is TGTGCCAGCAGCTTAGATAGGGCCACAGATACGCAGTATTTT. Drawing the rest from reference TRBV11-2 and TRBJ2-3, the complete variable domain is EAGVAQSPRYKIIEKRQSVAFWCNPISGHATLYWYQQILGQGPKLLIQFQNNGVVDDSQLPKDRFSAERLKGVDSTLKIQPAKLEDSAVYLCASSLDRATDTQYFGPGTRLTVL.

The table lists this clonotype with many counts. This chain joins TRBV5-1 and TRBJ2-2, with D unresolved. V was cut by 4 bases and J by 0 bases, with 10 bases left in between. Germline V gene lookup returns CDR1 SGHRS and CDR2 YFSETQ. This CDR3 has 15 residues. The CDR3: CASSEDGPNTGELFF. The CDR3 coding sequence is TGCGCCAGCAGCGAGGACGGTCCGAACACCGGGGAGCTGTTTTTT. Variable domain in full (rest from reference TRBV5-1 and TRBJ2-2): KAGVTQTPRYLIKTRGQQVTLSCSPISGHRSVSWYQQTPGQGLQFLFEYFSETQRNKGNFPGRFSGRQFSNSRSEMNVSTLELGDSALYLCASSEDGPNTGELFFGEGSRLTVL.

V gene TRBV20-1 combines with J gene TRBJ2-1; 11 nucleotides line up with TRBD1. This CDR3 region has 15 residues. V was clipped by 1 base and J by 6 bases; unmatched bases: 5. In germline, CDR1 is DFQATT, CDR2 SNEGSKA (reference sequence). The CDR3 reads CSARVRGQGVNEQFF. Written as DNA, the CDR3 is TGCAGTGCTAGAGTACGGGGACAGGGGGTCAATGAGCAGTTCTTC.

This chain joins TRBV11-2 and TRBJ1-2; no definite D call. From germline, CDR1 is SGHAT and CDR2 FQNNGV. The CDR3 has 12 residues. V dropped 3 bases and J dropped 8 bases, with 10 bases sitting between them. The CDR3 coding sequence is TGTGCCAGCAGCTTGAGGCCTTCGGGCTACACCTTC. Protein: CASSLRPSGYTF.

The chain joins TRBV7-2 to TRBJ2-2; 7 nucleotides line up with TRBD1. The CDR3 has 13 residues. The ends lost 3 bases at V and 6 bases at J; junction bases unmatched: 1. Germline V gene lookup returns CDR1 SGHTA and CDR2 FQGNSA. CDR3 region: CASSFDRAGELFF. The CDR3 bases are TGTGCCAGCAGCTTTGACAGGGCCGGGGAGCTGTTTTTT.